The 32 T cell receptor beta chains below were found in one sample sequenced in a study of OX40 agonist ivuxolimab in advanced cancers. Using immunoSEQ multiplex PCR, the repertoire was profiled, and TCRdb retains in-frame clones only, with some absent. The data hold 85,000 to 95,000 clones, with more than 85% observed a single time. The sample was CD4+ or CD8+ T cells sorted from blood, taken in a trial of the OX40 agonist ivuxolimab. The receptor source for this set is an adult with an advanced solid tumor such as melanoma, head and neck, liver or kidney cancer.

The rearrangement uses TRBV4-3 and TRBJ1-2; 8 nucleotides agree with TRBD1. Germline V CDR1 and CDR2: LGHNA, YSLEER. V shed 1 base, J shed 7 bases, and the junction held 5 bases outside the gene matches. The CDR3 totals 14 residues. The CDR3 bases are TGCGCCAGCAGCCAAGTGACAGGGGCAGGTGGCTACACCTTC. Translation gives CASSQVTGAGGYTF.

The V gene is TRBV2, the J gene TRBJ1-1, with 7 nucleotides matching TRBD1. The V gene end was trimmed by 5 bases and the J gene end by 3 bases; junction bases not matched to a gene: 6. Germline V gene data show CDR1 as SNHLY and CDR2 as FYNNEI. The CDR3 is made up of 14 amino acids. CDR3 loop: CASSQGGPYTEAFF. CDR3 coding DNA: TGTGCCAGCAGTCAGGGGGGACCGTACACTGAAGCTTTCTTT.

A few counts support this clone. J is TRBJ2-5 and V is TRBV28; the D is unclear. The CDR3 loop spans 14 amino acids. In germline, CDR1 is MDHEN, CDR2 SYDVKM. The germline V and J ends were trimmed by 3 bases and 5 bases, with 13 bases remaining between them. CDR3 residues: CASSFWALRETQYF. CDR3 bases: TGTGCCAGCAGTTTTTGGGCATTACGGGAGACCCAGTACTTC. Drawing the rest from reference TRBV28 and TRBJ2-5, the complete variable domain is DVKVTQSSRYLVKRTGEKVFLECVQDMDHENMFWYRQDPGLGLRLIYFSYDVKMKEKGDIPEGYSVSREKKERFSLILESASTNQTSMYLCASSFWALRETQYFGPGTRLLVL.

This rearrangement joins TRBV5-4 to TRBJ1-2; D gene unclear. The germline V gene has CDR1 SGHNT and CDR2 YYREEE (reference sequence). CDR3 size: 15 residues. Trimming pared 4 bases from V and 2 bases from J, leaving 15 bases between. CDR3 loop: CASSPGISENYGYTF. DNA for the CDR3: TGTGCCAGCAGCCCCGGAATATCAGAAAACTATGGCTACACCTTC.

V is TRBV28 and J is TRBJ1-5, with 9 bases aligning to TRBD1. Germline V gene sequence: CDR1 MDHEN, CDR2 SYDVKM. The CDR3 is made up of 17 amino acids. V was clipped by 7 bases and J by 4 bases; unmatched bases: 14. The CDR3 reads CASKSFTGQGLNQPQHF. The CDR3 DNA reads TGTGCCAGCAAATCTTTCACCGGACAGGGGTTAAATCAGCCCCAGCATTTT.

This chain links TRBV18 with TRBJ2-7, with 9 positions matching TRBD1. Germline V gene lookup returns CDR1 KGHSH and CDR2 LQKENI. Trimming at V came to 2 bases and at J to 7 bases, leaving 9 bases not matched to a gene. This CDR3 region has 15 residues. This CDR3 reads CASSPSGTGPSEQYF. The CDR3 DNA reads TGTGCCAGCTCACCATCCGGGACAGGGCCCAGTGAGCAGTACTTC.

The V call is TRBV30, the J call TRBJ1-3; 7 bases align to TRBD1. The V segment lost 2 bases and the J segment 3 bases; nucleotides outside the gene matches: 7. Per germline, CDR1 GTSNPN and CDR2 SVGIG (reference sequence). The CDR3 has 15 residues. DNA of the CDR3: TGTGCCTGGAGTACAGGACAGGCTGGTGGAAACACCATATATTTT. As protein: CAWSTGQAGGNTIYF.

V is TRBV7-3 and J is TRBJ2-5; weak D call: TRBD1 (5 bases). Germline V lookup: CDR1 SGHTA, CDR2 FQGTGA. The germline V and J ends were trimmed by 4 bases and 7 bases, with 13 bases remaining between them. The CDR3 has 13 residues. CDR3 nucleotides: TGTGCCAGCAGCTCACAGGAGCAGGGGACCCAGTACTTC. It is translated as CASSSQEQGTQYF.

The CDR3 reads CASLEGRMSYGYTF. The CDR3 DNA follows: TGTGCCAGCCTCGAGGGACGGATGAGCTATGGCTACACCTTC. The chain joins TRBV28 to TRBJ1-2; D perhaps matches TRBD1 (5 bases). V was pared by 8 bases and J by 4 bases, with 17 bases between. Germline CDR1 and CDR2: MDHEN and SYDVKM. The CDR3 loop spans 14 amino acids.

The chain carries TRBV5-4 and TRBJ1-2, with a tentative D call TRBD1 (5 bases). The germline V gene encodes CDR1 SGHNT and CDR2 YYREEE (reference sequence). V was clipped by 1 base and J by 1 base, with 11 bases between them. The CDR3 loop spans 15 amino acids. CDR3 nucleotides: TGTGCCAGCAGCTTGATCGGGGGAATTAACTATGGCTACACCTTC. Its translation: CASSLIGGINYGYTF.

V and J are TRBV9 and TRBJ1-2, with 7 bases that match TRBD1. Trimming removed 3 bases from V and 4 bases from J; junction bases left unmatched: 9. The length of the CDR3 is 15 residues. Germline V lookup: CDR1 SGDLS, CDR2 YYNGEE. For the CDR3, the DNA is TGTGCCAGCAGCGGACGGCGACAGGGCGGCTATGGCTACACCTTC. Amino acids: CASSGRRQGGYGYTF.

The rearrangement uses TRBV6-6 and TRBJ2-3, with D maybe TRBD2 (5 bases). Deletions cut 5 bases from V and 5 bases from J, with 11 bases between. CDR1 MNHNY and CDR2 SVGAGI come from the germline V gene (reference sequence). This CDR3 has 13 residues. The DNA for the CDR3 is TGTGCCAGCAGTCAAACGGGGAGAGATACGCAGTATTTT. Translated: CASSQTGRDTQYF.

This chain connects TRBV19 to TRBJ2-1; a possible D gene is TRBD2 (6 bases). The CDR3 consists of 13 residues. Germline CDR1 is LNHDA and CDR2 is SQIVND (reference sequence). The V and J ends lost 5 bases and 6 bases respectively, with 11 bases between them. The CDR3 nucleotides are TGTGCCAGTAGTTGGCGGGATGTCAATGAGCAGTTCTTC. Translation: CASSWRDVNEQFF.

CDR3 DNA sequence: TGTGCCAGCAGTGAACGGCGGTTTCTCTACGAGCAGTACTTC. The encoded protein is CASSERRFLYEQYF. This sequence joins TRBV6-1 and TRBJ2-7; unclear D gene. The CDR3 is 14 amino acids. Germline V gives CDR1 MNHNS, CDR2 SASEGT. V was shortened by 2 bases and J by 3 bases, with 11 bases between the two germline ends.

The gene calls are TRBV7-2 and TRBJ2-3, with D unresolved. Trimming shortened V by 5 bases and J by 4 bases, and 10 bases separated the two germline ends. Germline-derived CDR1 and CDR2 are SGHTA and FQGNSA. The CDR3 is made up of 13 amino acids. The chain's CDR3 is CASSRLAADTQYF. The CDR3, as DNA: TGTGCCAGCAGCCGCCTGGCCGCAGATACGCAGTATTTT. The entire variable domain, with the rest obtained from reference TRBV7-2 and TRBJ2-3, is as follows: GAGVSQSPSNKVTEKGKDVELRCDPISGHTALYWYRQSLGQGLEFLIYFQGNSAPDKSGLPSDRFSAERTGGSVSTLTIQRTQQEDSAVYLCASSRLAADTQYFGPGTRLTVL.

As DNA, the CDR3 is TGTGCCAGCAGTATGGTCGGGTACAATCAGCCCCAGCATTTT. Translation: CASSMVGYNQPQHF. The rearrangement joins TRBV28 to TRBJ1-5, with unresolved D. Germline lookup yields CDR1 MDHEN and CDR2 SYDVKM. The CDR3 loop spans 14 amino acids. V was pared by 5 bases and J by 3 bases, with 11 bases between.

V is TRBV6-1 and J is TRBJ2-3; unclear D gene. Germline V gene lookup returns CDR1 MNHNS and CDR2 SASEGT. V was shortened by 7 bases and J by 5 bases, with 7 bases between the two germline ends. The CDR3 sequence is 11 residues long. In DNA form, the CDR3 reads TGTGCCAGCACGGTCCTAGATACGCAGTATTTT. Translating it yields CASTVLDTQYF.

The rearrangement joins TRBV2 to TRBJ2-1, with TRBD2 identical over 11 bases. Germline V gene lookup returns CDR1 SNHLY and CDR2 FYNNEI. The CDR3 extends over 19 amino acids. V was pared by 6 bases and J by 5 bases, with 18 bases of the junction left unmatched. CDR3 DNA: TGTGCCAGCAGCCTTTTAGCGGGAGGGCCGGGTCGCTCTGACAATGAGCAGTTCTTC. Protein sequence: CASSLLAGGPGRSDNEQFF.

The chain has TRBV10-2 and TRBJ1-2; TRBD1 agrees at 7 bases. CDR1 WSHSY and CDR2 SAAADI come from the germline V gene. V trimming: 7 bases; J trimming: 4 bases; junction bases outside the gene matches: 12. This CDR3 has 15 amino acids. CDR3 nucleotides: TGCGCCAGCACCGTAACAGGGGATGTCGGCTATGGCTACACCTTC. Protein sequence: CASTVTGDVGYGYTF.

The CDR3 DNA reads as TGTGCCTCCCCGTTGGGGGGGGCCTCCTCTGGGGCCAACGTCCTGACTTTC. Its translation: CASPLGGASSGANVLTF. The chain employs TRBV30 and TRBJ2-6; possibly TRBD2 for D (7 bases). The germline V gene encodes CDR1 GTSNPN and CDR2 SVGIG (reference sequence). The CDR3 extends over 17 amino acids. V gave up 7 bases and J gave up 0 bases, with 19 bases separating them. The full variable domain, rest sourced from reference TRBV30 and TRBJ2-6, is SQTIHQWPATLVQPVGSPLSLECTVEGTSNPNLYWYRQAAGRGLQLLFYSVGIGQISSEVPQNLSASRPQDRQFILSSKKLLLSDSGFYLCASPLGGASSGANVLTFGAGSRLTVL.

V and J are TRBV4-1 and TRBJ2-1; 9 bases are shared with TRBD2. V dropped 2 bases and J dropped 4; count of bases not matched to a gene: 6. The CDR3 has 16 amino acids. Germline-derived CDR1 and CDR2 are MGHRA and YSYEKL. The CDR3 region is CASSQPQAGGYNEQFF. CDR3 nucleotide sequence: TGCGCCAGCAGCCAACCCCAAGCGGGAGGATACAATGAGCAGTTCTTC.

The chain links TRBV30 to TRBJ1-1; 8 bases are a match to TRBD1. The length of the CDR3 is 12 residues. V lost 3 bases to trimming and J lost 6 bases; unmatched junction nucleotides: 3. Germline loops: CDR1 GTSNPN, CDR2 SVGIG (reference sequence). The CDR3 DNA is TGTGCCTGGAGATCAGGGGGCCCTGAAGCTTTCTTT. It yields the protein CAWRSGGPEAFF.

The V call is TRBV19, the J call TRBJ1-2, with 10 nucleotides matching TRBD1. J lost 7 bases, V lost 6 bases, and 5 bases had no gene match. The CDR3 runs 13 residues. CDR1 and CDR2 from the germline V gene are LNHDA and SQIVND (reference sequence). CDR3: CASRARDRGGYTF. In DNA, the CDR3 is TGTGCCAGTAGGGCTCGGGACAGGGGTGGCTACACCTTC.

The CDR3 reads CASSVGAGIHQETQYF. The CDR3 DNA is TGTGCCAGCAGCGTAGGAGCGGGGATCCACCAAGAGACCCAGTACTTC. The gene calls are TRBV9 and TRBJ2-5; 7 positions agree with TRBD2. Germline-derived CDR1 and CDR2 are SGDLS and YYNGEE. The CDR3 contains 16 residues. J gave up 0 bases and V 0 bases, and 5 bases lay outside the gene matches.

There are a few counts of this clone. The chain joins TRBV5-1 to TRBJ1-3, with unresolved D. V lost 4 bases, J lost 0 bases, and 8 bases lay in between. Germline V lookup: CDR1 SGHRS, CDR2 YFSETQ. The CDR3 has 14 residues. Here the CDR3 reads CASSLESSGNTIYF. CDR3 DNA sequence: TGCGCCAGCAGCCTCGAGAGCTCTGGAAACACCATATATTTT.

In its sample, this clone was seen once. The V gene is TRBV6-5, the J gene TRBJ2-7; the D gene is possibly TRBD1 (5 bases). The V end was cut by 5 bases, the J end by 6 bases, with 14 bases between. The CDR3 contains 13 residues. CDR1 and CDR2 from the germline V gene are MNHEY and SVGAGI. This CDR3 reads CASSPLSQGEQYF. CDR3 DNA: TGTGCCAGCAGTCCCTTGTCTCAGGGCGAGCAGTACTTC.

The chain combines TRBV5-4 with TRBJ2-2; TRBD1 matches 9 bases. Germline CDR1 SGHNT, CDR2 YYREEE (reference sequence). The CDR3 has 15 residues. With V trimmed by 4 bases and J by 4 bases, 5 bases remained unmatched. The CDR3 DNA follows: TGTGCCAGCAGCATCGGACAGGGGTTCACCGGGGAGCTGTTTTTT. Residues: CASSIGQGFTGELFF.

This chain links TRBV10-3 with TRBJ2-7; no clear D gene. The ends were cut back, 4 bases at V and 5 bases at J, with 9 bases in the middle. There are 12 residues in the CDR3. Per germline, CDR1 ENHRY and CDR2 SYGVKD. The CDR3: CAISAADHEQYF. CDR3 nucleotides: TGTGCCATCAGTGCGGCGGACCACGAGCAGTACTTC.

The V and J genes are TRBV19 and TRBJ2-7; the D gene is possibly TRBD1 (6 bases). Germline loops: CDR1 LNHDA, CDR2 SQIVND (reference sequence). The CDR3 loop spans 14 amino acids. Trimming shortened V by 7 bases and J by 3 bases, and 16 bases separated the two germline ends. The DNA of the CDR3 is TGTGCCAGTACCTCCACAGGGCCCGTCTACGAGCAGTACTTC. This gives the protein CASTSTGPVYEQYF.

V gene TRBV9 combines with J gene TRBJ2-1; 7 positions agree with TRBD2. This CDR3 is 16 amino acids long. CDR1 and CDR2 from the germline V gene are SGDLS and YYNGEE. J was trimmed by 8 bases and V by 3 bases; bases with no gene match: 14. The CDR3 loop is CASSGRAGAGGDEQFF. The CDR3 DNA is TGTGCCAGCAGCGGGAGGGCGGGAGCAGGCGGCGATGAGCAGTTCTTC.

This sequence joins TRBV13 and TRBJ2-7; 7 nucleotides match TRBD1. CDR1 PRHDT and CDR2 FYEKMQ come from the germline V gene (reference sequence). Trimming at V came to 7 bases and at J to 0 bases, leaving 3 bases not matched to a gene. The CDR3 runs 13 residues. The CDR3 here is CASTTGNSYEQYF. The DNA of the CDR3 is TGTGCCAGCACGACAGGGAACTCCTACGAGCAGTACTTC. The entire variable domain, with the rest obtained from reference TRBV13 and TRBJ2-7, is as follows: AAGVIQSPRHLIKEKRETATLKCYPIPRHDTVYWYQQGPGQDPQFLISFYEKMQSDKGSIPDRFSAQQFSDYHSELNMSSLELGDSALYFCASTTGNSYEQYFGPGTRLTVT.

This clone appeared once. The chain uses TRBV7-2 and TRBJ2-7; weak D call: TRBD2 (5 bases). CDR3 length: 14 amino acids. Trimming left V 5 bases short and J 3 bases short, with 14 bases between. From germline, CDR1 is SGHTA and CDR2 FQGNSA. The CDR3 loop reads CASSPPGISYEQYF. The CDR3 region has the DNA TGTGCCAGCAGCCCGCCCGGGATTAGCTACGAGCAGTACTTC.